The clone carrying this T cell receptor (beta chain) was observed at least ten times. A much larger clonotype is one base distant, so this may be a read error. This beta chain is a stray read from a library made for alpha chains; its abundance is not meaningful. CDR1 and CDR2 from the germline V gene are MNHNS and SASEGT. This CDR3 has 16 amino acids. This entry belongs to a study of spatial heterogeneity in lung cancer. At the level of the study: A total of fewer than 80 untreated early-stage non-small cell lung cancer patients served as donors. Detected sequences consistently included more beta-chain ones than alpha-chain ones.

The time point is: blood taken at disease recurrence. Tumor, nontumor lung or frozen PBMC supplied whole RNA that was sequenced unsorted. From the 5' RACE reads, TCRdb called clonotypes with MiXCR, one entry per CDR3 protein. The table records about 9,700 distinct CDR3 sequences, over 3% of them present only once. This sequence originates from a female donor with early-stage non-small cell lung cancer. This specimen consisted of PBMCs, obtained at recurrence. The chain is built from TRBV6-1 and TRBJ2-2; TRBD1 or TRBD2 may be the D gene (6 bases each). CDR3 sequence: CASSDLRGANIGELFF. The DNA for the CDR3 is TGTGCCAGCAGTGACCTAAGGGGGGCGAACATCGGGGAGCTGTTTTTT.